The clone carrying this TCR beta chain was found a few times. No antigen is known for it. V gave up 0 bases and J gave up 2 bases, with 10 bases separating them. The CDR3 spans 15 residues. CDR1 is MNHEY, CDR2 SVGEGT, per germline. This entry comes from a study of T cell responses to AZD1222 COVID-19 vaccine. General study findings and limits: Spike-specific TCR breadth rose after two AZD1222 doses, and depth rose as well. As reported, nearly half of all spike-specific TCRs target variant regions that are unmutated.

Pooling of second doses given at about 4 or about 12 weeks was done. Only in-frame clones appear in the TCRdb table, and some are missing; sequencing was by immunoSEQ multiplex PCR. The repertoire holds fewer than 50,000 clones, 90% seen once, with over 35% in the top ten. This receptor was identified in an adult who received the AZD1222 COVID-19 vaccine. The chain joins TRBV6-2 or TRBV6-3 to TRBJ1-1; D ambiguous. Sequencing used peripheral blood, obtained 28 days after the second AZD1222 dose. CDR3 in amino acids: CASSYSRNPNTEAFF. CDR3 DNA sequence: TGTGCCAGCAGTTACTCTCGGAACCCAAACACTGAAGCTTTCTTT.